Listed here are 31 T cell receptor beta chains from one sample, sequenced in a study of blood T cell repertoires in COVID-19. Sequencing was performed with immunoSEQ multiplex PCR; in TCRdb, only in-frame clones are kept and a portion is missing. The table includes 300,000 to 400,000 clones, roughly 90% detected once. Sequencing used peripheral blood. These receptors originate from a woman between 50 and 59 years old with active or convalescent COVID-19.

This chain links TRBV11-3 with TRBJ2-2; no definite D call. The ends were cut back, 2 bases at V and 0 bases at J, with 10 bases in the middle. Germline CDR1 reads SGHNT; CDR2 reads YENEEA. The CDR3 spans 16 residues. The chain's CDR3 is CASSLLSGANTGELFF. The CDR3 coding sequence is TGTGCCAGCAGCTTATTGAGTGGAGCGAACACCGGGGAGCTGTTTTTT.

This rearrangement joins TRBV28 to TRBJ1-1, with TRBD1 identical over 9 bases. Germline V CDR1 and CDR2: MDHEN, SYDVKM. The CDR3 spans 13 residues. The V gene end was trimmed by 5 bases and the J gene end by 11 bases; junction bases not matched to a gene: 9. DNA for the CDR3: TGTGCCAGCAGTAAAGGGACAGGGTCTGGGGCTTTCTTT. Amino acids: CASSKGTGSGAFF. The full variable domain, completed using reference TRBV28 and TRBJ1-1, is DVKVTQSSRYLVKRTGEKVFLECVQDMDHENMFWYRQDPGLGLRLIYFSYDVKMKEKGDIPEGYSVSREKKERFSLILESASTNQTSMYLCASSKGTGSGAFFGQGTRLTVV.

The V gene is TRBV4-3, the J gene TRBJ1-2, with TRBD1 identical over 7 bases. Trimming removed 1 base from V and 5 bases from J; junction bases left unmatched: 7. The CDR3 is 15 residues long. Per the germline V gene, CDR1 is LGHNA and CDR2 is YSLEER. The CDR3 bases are TGCGCCAGCAGCCAAGTTGACAGGGACGTTTATGGCTACACCTTC. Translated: CASSQVDRDVYGYTF.

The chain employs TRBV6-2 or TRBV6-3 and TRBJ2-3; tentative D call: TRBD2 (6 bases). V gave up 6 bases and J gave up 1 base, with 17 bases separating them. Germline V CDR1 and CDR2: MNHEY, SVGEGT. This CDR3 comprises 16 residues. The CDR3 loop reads CASSRRRGGGTDTQYF. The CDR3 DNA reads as TGTGCCAGCAGCCGACGGAGAGGCGGGGGCACAGATACGCAGTATTTT.

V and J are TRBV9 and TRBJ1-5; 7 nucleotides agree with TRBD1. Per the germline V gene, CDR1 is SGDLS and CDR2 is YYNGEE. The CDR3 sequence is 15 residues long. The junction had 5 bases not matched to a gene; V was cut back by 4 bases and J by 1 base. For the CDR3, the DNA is TGTGCCAGCAGCACACAGGGGAAAAGCAATCAGCCCCAGCATTTT. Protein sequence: CASSTQGKSNQPQHF.

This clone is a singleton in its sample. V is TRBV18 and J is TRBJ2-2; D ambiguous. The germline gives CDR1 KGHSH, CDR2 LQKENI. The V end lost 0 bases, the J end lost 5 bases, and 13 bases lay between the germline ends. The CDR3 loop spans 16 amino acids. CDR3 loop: CASSPPNPRVTGELFF. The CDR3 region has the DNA TGTGCCAGCTCACCACCTAATCCCCGGGTAACCGGGGAGCTGTTTTTT.

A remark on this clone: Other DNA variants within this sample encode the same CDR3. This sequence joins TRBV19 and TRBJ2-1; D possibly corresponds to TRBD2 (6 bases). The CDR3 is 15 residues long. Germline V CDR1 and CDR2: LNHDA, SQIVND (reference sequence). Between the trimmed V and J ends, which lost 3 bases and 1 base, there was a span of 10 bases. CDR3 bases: TGTGCCAGTAGTATCGACGGGAGTTCCTACAATGAGCAGTTCTTC. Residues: CASSIDGSSYNEQFF.

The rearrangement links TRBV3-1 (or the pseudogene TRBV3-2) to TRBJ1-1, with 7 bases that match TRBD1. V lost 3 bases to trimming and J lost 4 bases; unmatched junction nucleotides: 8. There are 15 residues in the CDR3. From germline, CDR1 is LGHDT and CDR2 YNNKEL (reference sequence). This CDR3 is CASSQQSTGITEAFF. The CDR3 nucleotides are TGTGCCAGCAGCCAGCAGTCGACAGGGATCACTGAAGCTTTCTTT.

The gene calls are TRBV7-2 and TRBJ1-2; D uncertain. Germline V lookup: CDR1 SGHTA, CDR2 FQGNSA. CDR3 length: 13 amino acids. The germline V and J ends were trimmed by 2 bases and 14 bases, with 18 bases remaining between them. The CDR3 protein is CASSLRLRDPGTF. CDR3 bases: TGTGCCAGCAGCTTACGGCTGAGAGACCCGGGGACCTTC.

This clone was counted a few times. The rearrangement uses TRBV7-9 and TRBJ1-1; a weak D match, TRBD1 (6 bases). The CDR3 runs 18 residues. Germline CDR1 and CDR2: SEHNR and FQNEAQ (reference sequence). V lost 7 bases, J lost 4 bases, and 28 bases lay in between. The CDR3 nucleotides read TGTGCCAGCACCATCTATCGCCCCGCCTACAGGGACATCACTGAAGCTTTCTTT. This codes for CASTIYRPAYRDITEAFF.

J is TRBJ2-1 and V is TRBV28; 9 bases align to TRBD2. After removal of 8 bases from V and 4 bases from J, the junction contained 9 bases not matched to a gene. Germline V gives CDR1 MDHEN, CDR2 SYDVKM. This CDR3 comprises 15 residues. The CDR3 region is CASLTREGLYNEQFF. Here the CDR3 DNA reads TGTGCCAGCTTAACGCGGGAGGGCCTTTACAATGAGCAGTTCTTC.

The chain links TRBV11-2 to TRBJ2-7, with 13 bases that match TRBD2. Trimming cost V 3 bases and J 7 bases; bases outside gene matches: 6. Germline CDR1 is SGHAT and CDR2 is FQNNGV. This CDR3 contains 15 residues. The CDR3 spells CASSLGLAGLGEQYF. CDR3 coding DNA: TGTGCCAGCAGCTTGGGACTAGCGGGACTGGGGGAGCAGTACTTC.

DNA of the CDR3: TGTGCCACCCATGGGGGGTCAGGATATGGCTACACCTTC. This encodes CATHGGSGYGYTF. V is TRBV19 and J is TRBJ1-2, with D maybe TRBD1 (5 bases). The CDR3 has 13 residues. Trimming removed 10 bases at V and 5 bases at J, with 17 bases between. Germline-derived CDR1 and CDR2 are LNHDA and SQIVND (reference sequence).

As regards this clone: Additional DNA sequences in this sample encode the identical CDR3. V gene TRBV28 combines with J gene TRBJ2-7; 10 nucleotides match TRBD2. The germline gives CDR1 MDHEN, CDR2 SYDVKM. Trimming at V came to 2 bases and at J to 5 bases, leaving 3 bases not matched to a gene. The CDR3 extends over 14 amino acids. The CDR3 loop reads CASSLGLAGDEQYF. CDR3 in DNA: TGTGCCAGCAGTTTAGGCCTAGCGGGAGACGAGCAGTACTTC. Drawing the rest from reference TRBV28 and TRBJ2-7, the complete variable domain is DVKVTQSSRYLVKRTGEKVFLECVQDMDHENMFWYRQDPGLGLRLIYFSYDVKMKEKGDIPEGYSVSREKKERFSLILESASTNQTSMYLCASSLGLAGDEQYFGPGTRLTVT.

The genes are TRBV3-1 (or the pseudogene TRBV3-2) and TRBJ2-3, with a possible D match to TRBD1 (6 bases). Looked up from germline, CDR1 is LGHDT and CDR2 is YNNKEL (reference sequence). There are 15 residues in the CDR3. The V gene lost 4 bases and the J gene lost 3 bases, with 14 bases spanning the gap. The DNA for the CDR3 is TGTGCCAGCAGCCCAACACAGGGACGTACAGATACGCAGTATTTT. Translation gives CASSPTQGRTDTQYF.

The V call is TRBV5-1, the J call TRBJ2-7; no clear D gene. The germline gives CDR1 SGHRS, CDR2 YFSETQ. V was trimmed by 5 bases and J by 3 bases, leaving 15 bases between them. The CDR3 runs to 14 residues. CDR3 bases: TGCGCCAGCAGTGACTCCACGTACCGCTACGAGCAGTACTTC. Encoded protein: CASSDSTYRYEQYF.

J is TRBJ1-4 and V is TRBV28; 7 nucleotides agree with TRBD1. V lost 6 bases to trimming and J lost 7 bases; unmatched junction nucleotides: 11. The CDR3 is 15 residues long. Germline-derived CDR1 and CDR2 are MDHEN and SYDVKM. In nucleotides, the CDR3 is TGTGCCAGCAGACCCAACAGGGGTGAAGTTGAAAAACTGTTTTTT. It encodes CASRPNRGEVEKLFF.

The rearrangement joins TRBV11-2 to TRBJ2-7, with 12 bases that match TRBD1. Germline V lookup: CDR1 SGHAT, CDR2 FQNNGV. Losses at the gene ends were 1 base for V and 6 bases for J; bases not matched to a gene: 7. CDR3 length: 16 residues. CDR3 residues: CASSLGVGQGAREQYF. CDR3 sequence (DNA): TGTGCCAGCAGCTTAGGTGTGGGACAGGGGGCACGCGAGCAGTACTTC.

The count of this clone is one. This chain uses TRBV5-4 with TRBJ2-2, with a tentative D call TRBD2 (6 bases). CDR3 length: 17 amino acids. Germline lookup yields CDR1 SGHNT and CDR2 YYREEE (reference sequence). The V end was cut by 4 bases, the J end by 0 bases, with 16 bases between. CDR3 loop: CASSVASGLTNTGELFF. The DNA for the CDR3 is TGTGCCAGCAGCGTTGCATCCGGACTAACGAACACCGGGGAGCTGTTTTTT.

CDR3 region: CASSVPPSGRAGELFF. DNA for the CDR3: TGTGCCAGCAGCGTCCCACCTAGCGGGAGGGCCGGGGAGCTGTTTTTT. The chain links TRBV9 to TRBJ2-2; TRBD2 matches 12 bases. V gave up 2 bases and J gave up 6 bases; unmatched junction bases: 5. The CDR3 runs to 16 residues. Germline V gene sequence: CDR1 SGDLS, CDR2 YYNGEE.

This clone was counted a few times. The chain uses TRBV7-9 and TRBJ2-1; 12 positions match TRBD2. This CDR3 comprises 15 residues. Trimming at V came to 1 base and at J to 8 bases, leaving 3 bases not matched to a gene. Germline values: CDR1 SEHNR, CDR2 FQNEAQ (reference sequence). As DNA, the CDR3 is TGTGCCAGCAGCTTAGACCCTAGCGGGGGGGATGAGCAGTTCTTC. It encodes CASSLDPSGGDEQFF.

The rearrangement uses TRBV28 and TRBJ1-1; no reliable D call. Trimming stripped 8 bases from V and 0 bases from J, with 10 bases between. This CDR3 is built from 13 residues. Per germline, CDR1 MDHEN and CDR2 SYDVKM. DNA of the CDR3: TGTGCCAGCGTTGGGCCCTTGAACACTGAAGCTTTCTTT. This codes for CASVGPLNTEAFF.

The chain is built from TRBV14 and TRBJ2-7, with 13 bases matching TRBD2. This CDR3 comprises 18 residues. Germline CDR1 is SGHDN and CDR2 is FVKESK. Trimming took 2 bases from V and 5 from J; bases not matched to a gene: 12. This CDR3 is CASSQKGEGLAGAHEQYF. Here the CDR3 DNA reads TGTGCCAGCAGCCAAAAGGGGGAAGGACTAGCGGGAGCTCACGAGCAGTACTTC.

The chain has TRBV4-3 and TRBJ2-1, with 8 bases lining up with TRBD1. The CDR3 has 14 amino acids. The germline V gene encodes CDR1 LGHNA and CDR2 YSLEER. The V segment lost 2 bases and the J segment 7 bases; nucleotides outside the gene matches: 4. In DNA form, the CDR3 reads TGCGCCAGCAGCCAAAGTACAGGGGGGAATGAGCAGTTCTTC. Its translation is CASSQSTGGNEQFF.

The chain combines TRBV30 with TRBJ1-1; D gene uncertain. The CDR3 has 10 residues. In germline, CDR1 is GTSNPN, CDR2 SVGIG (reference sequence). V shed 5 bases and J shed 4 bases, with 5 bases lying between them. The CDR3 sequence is CAWFLTEAFF. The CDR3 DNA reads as TGTGCCTGGTTTCTCACTGAAGCTTTCTTT. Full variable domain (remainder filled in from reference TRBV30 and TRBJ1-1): SQTIHQWPATLVQPVGSPLSLECTVEGTSNPNLYWYRQAAGRGLQLLFYSVGIGQISSEVPQNLSASRPQDRQFILSSKKLLLSDSGFYLCAWFLTEAFFGQGTRLTVV.

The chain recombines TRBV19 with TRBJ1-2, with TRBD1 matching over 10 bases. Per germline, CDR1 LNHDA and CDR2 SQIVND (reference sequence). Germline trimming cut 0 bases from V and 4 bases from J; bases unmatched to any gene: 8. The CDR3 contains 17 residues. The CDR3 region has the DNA TGTGCCAGTAGTATAGATCTTTTGGGACAGGGGCTCTATGGCTACACCTTC. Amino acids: CASSIDLLGQGLYGYTF.

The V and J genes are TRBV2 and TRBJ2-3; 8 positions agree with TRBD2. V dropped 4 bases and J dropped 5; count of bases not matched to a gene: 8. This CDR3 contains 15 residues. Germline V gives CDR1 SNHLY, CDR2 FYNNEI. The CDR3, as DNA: TGTGCCAGCAGTGTAGGGAGTAGCGGGATAGATACGCAGTATTTT. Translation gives CASSVGSSGIDTQYF.

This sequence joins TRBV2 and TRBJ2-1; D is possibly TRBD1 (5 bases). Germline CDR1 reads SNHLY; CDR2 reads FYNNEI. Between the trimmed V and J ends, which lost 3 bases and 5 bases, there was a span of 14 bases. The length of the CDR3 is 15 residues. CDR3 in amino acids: CASSDLRQIDNEQFF. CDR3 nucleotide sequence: TGTGCCAGCAGTGATTTACGACAGATCGACAATGAGCAGTTCTTC. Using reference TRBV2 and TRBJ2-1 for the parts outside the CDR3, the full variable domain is EPEVTQTPSHQVTQMGQEVILRCVPISNHLYFYWYRQILGQKVEFLVSFYNNEISEKSEIFDDQFSVERPDGSNFTLKIRSTKLEDSAMYFCASSDLRQIDNEQFFGPGTRLTVL.

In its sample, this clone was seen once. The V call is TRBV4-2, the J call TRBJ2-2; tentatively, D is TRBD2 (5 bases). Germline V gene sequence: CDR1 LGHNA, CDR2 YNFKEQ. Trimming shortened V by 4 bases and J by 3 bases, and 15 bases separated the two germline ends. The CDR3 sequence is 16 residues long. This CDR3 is CASSLPARLYTGELFF. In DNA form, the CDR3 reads TGTGCCAGCAGCCTACCTGCACGACTATACACCGGGGAGCTGTTTTTT.

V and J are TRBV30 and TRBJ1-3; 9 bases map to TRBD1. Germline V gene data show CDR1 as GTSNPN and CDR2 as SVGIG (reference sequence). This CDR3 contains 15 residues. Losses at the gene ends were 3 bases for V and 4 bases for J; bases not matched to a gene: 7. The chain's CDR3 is CAWREQGAQGNTIYF. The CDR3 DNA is TGTGCCTGGAGGGAACAGGGGGCGCAAGGAAACACCATATATTTT.

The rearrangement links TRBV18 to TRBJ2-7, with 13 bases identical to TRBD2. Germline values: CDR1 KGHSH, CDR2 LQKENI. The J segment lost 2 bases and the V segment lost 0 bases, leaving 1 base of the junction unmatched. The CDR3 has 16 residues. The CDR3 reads CASSPPGLAGTYEQYF. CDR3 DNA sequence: TGTGCCAGCTCACCACCGGGACTAGCGGGGACCTACGAGCAGTACTTC. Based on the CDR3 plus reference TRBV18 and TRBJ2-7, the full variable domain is NAGVMQNPRHLVRRRGQEARLRCSPMKGHSHVYWYRQLPEEGLKFMVYLQKENIIDESGMPKERFSAEFPKEGPSILRIQQVVRGDSAAYFCASSPPGLAGTYEQYFGPGTRLTVT.